This TCR beta chain was sequenced during a study of blood T cell repertoires in COVID-19. Study at large: The United States, Italy and Spain provided the acute and convalescent COVID-19 samples. The analysed material was cDNA or gDNA that came from T cells, B-cell-depleted T cells, or PBMCs.

There are 13 residues in the CDR3. CDR1 SGHTA and CDR2 FQGNSA come from the germline V gene. Trimming took 3 bases from V and 3 from J, leaving 9 bases between them. Per the original methods: It was from reference gene primer amplification that nucleated cell counts were estimated. Using immunoSEQ multiplex PCR, the repertoire was profiled, and TCRdb retains in-frame clones only, with some absent. Clone size and V and J calls were adopted from that table, with D and trimming inferred from the DNA. The sample consists of under 200,000 clones, 83% of them appearing once. This chain joins TRBV7-2 and TRBJ2-7; D might be TRBD2 (5 bases). The sequence was obtained from a woman of 80 years or more with acute or convalescent COVID-19. Material: peripheral blood. The CDR3 region has the DNA TGTGCCAGCAGCTTCATGGGAGACTACGAGCAGTACTTC. It encodes CASSFMGDYEQYF.